The 20 T cell receptor beta chains below all came from one sample that was sequenced in a study of CD8+ T cells in alopecia areata. Once RNA had been extracted, it was reverse transcribed into cDNA to act as the sequencing template. Sequencing was performed with immunoSEQ multiplex PCR; in TCRdb, only in-frame clones are kept and a portion is missing. The sample lists 6,500 to 9,000 clones; 50% to 60% were seen once. Individuals with alopecia areata gave both lesional scalp punch biopsies and peripheral blood for collection. The starting material was skin, obtained at week 0. The receptors come from a human donor with alopecia areata.

J is TRBJ1-1 and V is TRBV6-5; no clear D gene. The CDR3 extends over 14 amino acids. V shed 0 bases and J shed 1 base, with 6 bases lying between them. Germline-derived CDR1 and CDR2 are MNHEY and SVGAGI. The CDR3 loop is CASSYSPGNTEAFF. The CDR3, as DNA: TGTGCCAGCAGTTACTCACCGGGGAACACTGAAGCTTTCTTT.

A single count supports this clone. The chain has TRBV6-1 and TRBJ2-4; D not certain. Deletions cut 0 bases from V and 5 bases from J, with 11 bases between. The CDR3 has 15 residues. Germline V lookup: CDR1 MNHNS, CDR2 SASEGT. The CDR3 coding sequence is TGTGCCAGCAGTGAAGCGCCGCTTCCCGAAAACATTCAGTACTTC. Translated: CASSEAPLPENIQYF.

The CDR3 DNA follows: TGTGCCAGCAGCCCCCGTAGGGACACTGAAGCTTTCTTT. Translation: CASSPRRDTEAFF. The chain combines TRBV11-1 with TRBJ1-1; D is uncertain. The CDR3 totals 13 residues. Per the germline V gene, CDR1 is SGHAT and CDR2 is FQDESV (reference sequence). The ends were cut back, 5 bases at V and 3 bases at J, with 10 bases in the middle.

The chain employs TRBV10-3 and TRBJ2-1, with 8 bases aligning to TRBD2. Germline assignment: CDR1 ENHRY and CDR2 SYGVKD. V lost 4 bases, J lost 8 bases, and 10 bases stayed unmatched. This CDR3 spans 15 amino acids. The CDR3 loop reads CAISGRAGAVYEQFF. CDR3 sequence (DNA): TGTGCCATCAGTGGACGAGCGGGAGCGGTTTATGAGCAGTTCTTC.

CDR3: CASSRAGTMNTEAFF. CDR3 sequence (DNA): TGTGCCAGCAGTAGGGCAGGAACAATGAACACTGAAGCTTTCTTT. The chain recombines TRBV25-1 with TRBJ1-1; D not resolved. CDR3 size: 15 residues. Germline V gives CDR1 MGHDK, CDR2 SYGVNS. V dropped 5 bases and J dropped 0 bases, with 13 bases sitting between them.

CDR3 residues: CASTPSGALEQYF. The CDR3 DNA follows: TGTGCCAGCACCCCCTCTGGGGCTCTCGAGCAGTACTTC. J is TRBJ2-7 and V is TRBV7-6, with a tentative D call TRBD1 (5 bases). The CDR3 covers 13 residues. Germline CDR1 and CDR2: SGHVS and FNYEAQ. The V and J ends lost 7 bases and 6 bases respectively, with 16 bases between them.

This clone was picked up one time. The V call is TRBV27, the J call TRBJ1-4; D might be TRBD1 (6 bases). This CDR3 comprises 15 residues. Germline loops: CDR1 MNHEY, CDR2 SMNVEV (reference sequence). Trimming pared 5 bases from V and 8 bases from J, leaving 18 bases between. CDR3 loop: CASSQRGRGKEKLFF. The CDR3 coding sequence is TGTGCCAGCAGTCAACGTGGGAGGGGGAAAGAAAAACTGTTTTTT.

The chain uses TRBV7-8 and TRBJ2-7; D is possibly TRBD1 (6 bases). CDR3 size: 19 residues. V was shortened by 3 bases and J by 0 bases, with 24 bases between the two germline ends. Germline V gene sequence: CDR1 SGHVS, CDR2 FQNEAQ. CDR3 loop: CASSFDLATKGHLSYEQYF. The CDR3 region has the DNA TGTGCCAGCAGCTTTGACCTCGCGACGAAGGGACATCTCTCCTACGAGCAGTACTTC.

This chain joins TRBV4-2 and TRBJ2-1; D is perhaps TRBD2 (6 bases). V shed 0 bases and J shed 4 bases, with 13 bases lying between them. Germline V gene sequence: CDR1 LGHNA, CDR2 YNFKEQ. The CDR3 covers 16 residues. The CDR3 loop reads CASSQEVAVKYNEQFF. The CDR3, as DNA: TGTGCCAGCAGCCAAGAGGTAGCGGTAAAGTACAATGAGCAGTTCTTC.

This clone was detected a few times. The J gene is TRBJ2-7, the V gene TRBV29-1; 12 positions match TRBD2. The CDR3 is made up of 12 amino acids. Trimming removed 7 bases from V and 6 bases from J; junction bases left unmatched: 4. Germline assignment: CDR1 SQVTM and CDR2 ANQGSEA. The CDR3 region has the DNA TGCAGCGCGACTAGCGGGAGATCCGAGCAGTACTTC. Amino acids: CSATSGRSEQYF.

The chain is built from TRBV6-5 and TRBJ1-2; no definite D call. Per the germline V gene, CDR1 is MNHEY and CDR2 is SVGAGI. With 2 bases removed from V and 2 bases from J, the gap between germline ends came to 6 bases. The CDR3 consists of 13 residues. The CDR3 loop reads CASSYTNNYGYTF. CDR3 bases: TGTGCCAGCAGTTACACAAACAACTATGGCTACACCTTC.

This clone was counted between two and nine times. V gene TRBV19 combines with J gene TRBJ1-1; D not resolved. From germline, CDR1 is LNHDA and CDR2 SQIVND (reference sequence). Trimming cost V 5 bases and J 5 bases, with 9 bases left between them. The CDR3 consists of 12 residues. The CDR3 region is CASSVGITEAFF. DNA of the CDR3: TGTGCCAGTAGTGTGGGAATTACTGAAGCTTTCTTT.

There are a few counts of this clone. This chain links TRBV6-1 with TRBJ1-5; D remains unclear. Germline V gene data show CDR1 as MNHNS and CDR2 as SASEGT. This CDR3 has 14 amino acids. Trimming took 4 bases from V and 3 from J, leaving 10 bases between them. CDR3 protein: CASSVGILNQPQHF. In DNA form, the CDR3 reads TGTGCCAGCAGTGTAGGGATACTCAATCAGCCCCAGCATTTT.

In its sample, this clone was seen a few times. The gene calls are TRBV28 and TRBJ2-5, with 8 positions matching TRBD1. The V gene end was trimmed by 4 bases and the J gene end by 2 bases; junction bases not matched to a gene: 6. Germline CDR1 MDHEN, CDR2 SYDVKM. The CDR3 runs 15 residues. CDR3 residues: CASSSGQGWQETQYF. The CDR3 region has the DNA TGTGCCAGCAGTTCTGGACAGGGTTGGCAAGAGACCCAGTACTTC.

The gene calls are TRBV28 and TRBJ2-5; possibly TRBD1 for D (6 bases). Looked up from germline, CDR1 is MDHEN and CDR2 is SYDVKM. Trimming removed 3 bases at V and 4 bases at J, with 12 bases between. This CDR3 is built from 14 residues. As DNA, the CDR3 is TGTGCCAGCAGTTTCCTTCGACAGGTAGAGACCCAGTACTTC. It translates to CASSFLRQVETQYF.

The CDR3 bases are TGCGCCAGCAGCTTTAAGGGGACTTCGTACTTC. This gives the protein CASSFKGTSYF. This sequence joins TRBV5-1 and TRBJ2-7, with D possibly matching TRBD2 (6 bases). Per germline, CDR1 SGHRS and CDR2 YFSETQ. The CDR3 length is 11 residues. V lost 2 bases, J lost 12 bases, and 12 bases lay in between.

This clone has only a few counts. The V gene is TRBV7-8, the J gene TRBJ2-1; no clear D gene. The CDR3 totals 12 residues. Germline CDR1 reads SGHVS; CDR2 reads FQNEAQ. Trimming left V 4 bases short and J 7 bases short, with 8 bases between. CDR3 DNA sequence: TGTGCCAGCAGCTCGACTGGAAATGAGCAGTTCTTC. Translating gives CASSSTGNEQFF.

This chain uses TRBV11-2 with TRBJ2-2; D uncertain. Germline-derived CDR1 and CDR2 are SGHAT and FQNNGV. The V gene lost 5 bases and the J gene lost 4 bases, with 5 bases spanning the gap. This CDR3 spans 12 amino acids. The CDR3 sequence is CASSPGTGELFF. DNA for the CDR3: TGTGCCAGCAGCCCCGGCACCGGGGAGCTGTTTTTT.

The chain links TRBV14 to TRBJ2-3; a possible D gene is TRBD2 (5 bases). From germline, CDR1 is SGHDN and CDR2 FVKESK. The CDR3 has 16 amino acids. V shed 4 bases and J shed 5 bases, with 19 bases lying between them. The CDR3 loop reads CASSLIRTAPGDTQYF. CDR3 DNA sequence: TGTGCCAGCAGCCTTATAAGGACTGCTCCGGGAGATACGCAGTATTTT.

The V gene is TRBV14, the J gene TRBJ2-3; 11 nucleotides align to TRBD2. CDR3 size: 16 residues. V trimming: 4 bases; J trimming: 0 bases; junction bases outside the gene matches: 3. Looked up from germline, CDR1 is SGHDN and CDR2 is FVKESK. For the CDR3, the DNA is TGTGCCAGCAGCCCTTGGACTAGCGGGAGCACAGATACGCAGTATTTT. This sequence encodes CASSPWTSGSTDTQYF.